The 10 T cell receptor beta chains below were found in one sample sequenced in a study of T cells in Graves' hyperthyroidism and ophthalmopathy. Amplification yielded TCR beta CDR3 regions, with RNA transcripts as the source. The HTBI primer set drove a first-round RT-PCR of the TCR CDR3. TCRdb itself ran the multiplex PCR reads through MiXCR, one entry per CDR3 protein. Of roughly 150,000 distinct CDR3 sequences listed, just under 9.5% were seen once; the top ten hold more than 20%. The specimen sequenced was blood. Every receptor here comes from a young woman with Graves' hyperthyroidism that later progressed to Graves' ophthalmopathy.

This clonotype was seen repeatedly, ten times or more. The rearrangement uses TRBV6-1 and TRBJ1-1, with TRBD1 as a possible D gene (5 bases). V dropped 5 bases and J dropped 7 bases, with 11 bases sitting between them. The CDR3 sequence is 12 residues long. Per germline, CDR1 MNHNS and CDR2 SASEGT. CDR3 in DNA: TGTGCCAGCAGTCATAGGGACGGTGAAGCTTTCTTT. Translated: CASSHRDGEAFF.

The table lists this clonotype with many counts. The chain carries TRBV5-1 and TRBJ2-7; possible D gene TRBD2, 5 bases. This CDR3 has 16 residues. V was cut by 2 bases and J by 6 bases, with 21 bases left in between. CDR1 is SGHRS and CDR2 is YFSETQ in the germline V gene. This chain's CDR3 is CASSLTLTDVGSEQYF. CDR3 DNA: TGCGCCAGCAGCTTAACCCTAACGGACGTTGGGAGCGAGCAGTACTTC.

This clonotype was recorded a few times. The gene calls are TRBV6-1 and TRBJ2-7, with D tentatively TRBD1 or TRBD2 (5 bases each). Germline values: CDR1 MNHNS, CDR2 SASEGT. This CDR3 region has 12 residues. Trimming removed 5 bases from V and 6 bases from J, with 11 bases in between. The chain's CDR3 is CASSQPGSEQYF. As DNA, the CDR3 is TGTGCCAGCAGTCAGCCAGGGAGCGAGCAGTACTTC.

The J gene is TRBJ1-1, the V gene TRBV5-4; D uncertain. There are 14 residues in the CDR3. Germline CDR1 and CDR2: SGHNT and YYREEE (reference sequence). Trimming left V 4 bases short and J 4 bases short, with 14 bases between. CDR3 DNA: TGTGCCAGCAGCCCCCTTCCCGAGGGCACTGAAGCTTTCTTT. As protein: CASSPLPEGTEAFF.

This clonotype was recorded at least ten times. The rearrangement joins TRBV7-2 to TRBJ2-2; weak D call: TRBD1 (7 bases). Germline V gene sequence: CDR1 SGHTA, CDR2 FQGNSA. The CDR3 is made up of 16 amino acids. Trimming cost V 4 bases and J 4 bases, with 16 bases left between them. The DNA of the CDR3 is TGTGCCAGCAGCTCCAACAGGGGAGGAAGCACCGGGGAGCTGTTTTTT. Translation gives CASSSNRGGSTGELFF.

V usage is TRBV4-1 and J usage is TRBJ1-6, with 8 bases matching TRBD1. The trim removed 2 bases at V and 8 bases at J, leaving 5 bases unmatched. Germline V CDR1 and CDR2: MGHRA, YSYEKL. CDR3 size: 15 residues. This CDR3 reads CASSQRQGSDSPLHF. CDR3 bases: TGCGCCAGCAGCCAAAGACAGGGGTCGGATTCACCCCTCCACTTT.

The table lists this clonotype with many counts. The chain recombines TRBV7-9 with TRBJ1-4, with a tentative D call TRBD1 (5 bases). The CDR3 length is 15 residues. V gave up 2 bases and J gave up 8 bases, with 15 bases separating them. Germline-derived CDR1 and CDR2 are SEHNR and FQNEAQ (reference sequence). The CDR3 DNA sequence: TGTGCCAGCAGCTTAATGGGGGGATCGGGAGAAAAACTGTTTTTT. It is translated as CASSLMGGSGEKLFF. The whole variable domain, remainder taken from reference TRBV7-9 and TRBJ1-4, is DTGVSQNPRHKITKRGQNVTFRCDPISEHNRLYWYRQTLGQGPEFLTYFQNEAQLEKSRLLSDRFSAERPKGSFSTLEIQRTEQGDSAMYLCASSLMGGSGEKLFFGSGTQLSVL.

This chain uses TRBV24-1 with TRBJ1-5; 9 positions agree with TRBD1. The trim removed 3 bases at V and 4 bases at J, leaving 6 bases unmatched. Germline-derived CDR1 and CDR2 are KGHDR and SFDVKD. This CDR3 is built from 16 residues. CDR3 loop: CATSDTGQGDNQPQHF. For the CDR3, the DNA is TGTGCCACCAGTGATACGGGACAGGGAGATAATCAGCCCCAGCATTTT.

The DNA for the CDR3 is TGTGCCAGCAGTGACCAGGCGGGGAGCACAGATACGCAGTATTTT. Translation: CASSDQAGSTDTQYF. The chain couples TRBV12-3 or TRBV12-4 to TRBJ2-3, with D maybe TRBD2 (6 bases). Trimming cost V 5 bases and J 0 bases, with 12 bases left between them. CDR3 length: 15 residues.

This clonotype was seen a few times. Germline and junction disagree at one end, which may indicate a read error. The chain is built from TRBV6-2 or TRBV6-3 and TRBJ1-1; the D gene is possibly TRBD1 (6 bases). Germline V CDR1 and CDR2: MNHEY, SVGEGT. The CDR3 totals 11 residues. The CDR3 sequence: CASTTGLGALF. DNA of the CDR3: TGTGCCAGCACCACAGGGCTAGGGGCTCTCTTT.